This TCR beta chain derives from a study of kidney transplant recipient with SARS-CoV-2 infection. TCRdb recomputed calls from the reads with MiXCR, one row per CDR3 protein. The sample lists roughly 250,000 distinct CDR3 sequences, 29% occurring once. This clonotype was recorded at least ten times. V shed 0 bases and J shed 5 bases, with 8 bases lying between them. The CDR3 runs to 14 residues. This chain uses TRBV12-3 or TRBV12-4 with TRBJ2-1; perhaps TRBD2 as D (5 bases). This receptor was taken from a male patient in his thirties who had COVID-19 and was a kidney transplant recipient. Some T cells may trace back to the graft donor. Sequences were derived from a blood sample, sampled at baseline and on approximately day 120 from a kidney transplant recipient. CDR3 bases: TGTGCCAGCAGTTTAGCGGCGACTAACAATGAGCAGTTCTTC. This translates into CASSLAATNNEQFF.